One sample yielded the 8 T cell receptor beta chains listed below, sequenced in a study of cytomegalovirus exposure and HLA in healthy donors. Sequencing was performed with immunoSEQ multiplex PCR; in TCRdb, only in-frame clones are kept and a portion is missing. The data contain 55,000 to 75,000 clones, approximately 94% of them seen just once; the ten biggest clones take up roughly 1.4%. Sequenced material: PBMCs. The receptors were sampled from a man between 18 and 29 years old in good health and CMV-seropositive.

This chain connects TRBV9 to TRBJ1-2; no clear D gene. The CDR3 has 13 amino acids. The germline V gene encodes CDR1 SGDLS and CDR2 YYNGEE. The V end was cut by 0 bases, the J end by 6 bases, with 9 bases between. The CDR3 DNA reads TGTGCCAGCAGCGTAGGCAGGTACGATGGCTACACCTTC. The encoded protein is CASSVGRYDGYTF.

This sequence joins TRBV29-1 and TRBJ1-2, with D perhaps matching TRBD1 (5 bases). V lost 5 bases to trimming and J lost 4 bases, with 11 bases between them. Looked up from germline, CDR1 is SQVTM and CDR2 is ANQGSEA. The CDR3 loop spans 12 amino acids. The CDR3 here is CSVQGKSYGYTF. DNA for the CDR3: TGCAGCGTTCAGGGCAAGTCCTATGGCTACACCTTC.

This clone occurred once. The chain recombines TRBV5-1 with TRBJ2-5; no clear D gene. The CDR3 covers 14 residues. Trimming stripped 4 bases from V and 5 bases from J, with 15 bases between. CDR1 is SGHRS and CDR2 is YFSETQ in the germline V gene. The CDR3: CASSPTTTRETQYF. The CDR3 DNA reads as TGCGCCAGCAGCCCAACCACGACCAGGGAGACCCAGTACTTC.

The genes are TRBV5-5 and TRBJ1-6, with 7 nucleotides matching TRBD1. The CDR3 consists of 16 residues. V dropped 0 bases and J dropped 10; count of bases not matched to a gene: 10. Germline V gives CDR1 SGHKS, CDR2 YYEKEE (reference sequence). This CDR3 reads CASSLGQGGIGSPLHF. In DNA form, the CDR3 reads TGTGCCAGCAGCTTGGGACAGGGAGGAATCGGATCACCCCTCCACTTT.

The chain combines TRBV7-8 with TRBJ2-1; 8 positions agree with TRBD1. The CDR3 runs 13 residues. Germline CDR1 and CDR2: SGHVS and FQNEAQ. After removal of 6 bases from V and 6 bases from J, the junction contained 4 bases not matched to a gene. The CDR3 bases are TGTGCCAGCAGTAGGGGACAGGTCAATGAGCAGTTCTTC. The encoded protein is CASSRGQVNEQFF.

The chain carries TRBV9 and TRBJ2-4, with 8 bases matching TRBD1. The V gene's germline CDR1 is SGDLS and CDR2 YYNGEE. The length of the CDR3 is 14 residues. After removal of 4 bases from V and 6 bases from J, the junction contained 6 bases not matched to a gene. CDR3 residues: CASSFSTGVNIQYF. DNA of the CDR3: TGTGCCAGCAGCTTCTCGACAGGGGTAAACATTCAGTACTTC. The whole variable domain, filled in from reference TRBV9 and TRBJ2-4, reads DSGVTQTPKHLITATGQRVTLRCSPRSGDLSVYWYQQSLDQGLQFLIQYYNGEERAKGNILERFSAQQFPDLHSELNLSSLELGDSALYFCASSFSTGVNIQYFGAGTRLSVL.

The chain couples TRBV6-5 to TRBJ2-7; a weak D match, TRBD2 (6 bases). Germline V gene lookup returns CDR1 MNHEY and CDR2 SVGAGI. Trimming pared 2 bases from V and 2 bases from J, leaving 16 bases between. The CDR3 runs 16 residues. CDR3 DNA sequence: TGTGCCAGCAGTTACACGAGAATGGGGGGACCCTACGAGCAGTACTTC. It codes for CASSYTRMGGPYEQYF.

Points on this clone: A read error may account for a junction end that differs from germline. The chain joins TRBV7-7 to TRBJ2-3, with a tentative D call TRBD2 (6 bases). The CDR3 contains 14 residues. Germline V gene lookup returns CDR1 SSHAT and CDR2 FNYEAQ (reference sequence). The chain's CDR3 is CASSSSGSTDTQYF. The CDR3 nucleotides read TGTGCTAGCAGCTCAAGCGGGAGCACAGATACGCAGTATTTT.